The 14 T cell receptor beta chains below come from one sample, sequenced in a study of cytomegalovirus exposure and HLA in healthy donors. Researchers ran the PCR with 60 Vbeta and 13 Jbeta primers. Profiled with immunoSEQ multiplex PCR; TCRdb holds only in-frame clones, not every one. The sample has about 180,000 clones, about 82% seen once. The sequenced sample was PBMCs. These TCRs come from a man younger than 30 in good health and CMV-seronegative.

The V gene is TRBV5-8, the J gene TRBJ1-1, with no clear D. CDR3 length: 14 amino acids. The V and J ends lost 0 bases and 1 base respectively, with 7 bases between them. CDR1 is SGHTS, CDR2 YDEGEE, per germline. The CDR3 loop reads CASSLGLKNTEAFF. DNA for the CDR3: TGTGCCAGCAGCTTGGGACTCAAGAACACTGAAGCTTTCTTT. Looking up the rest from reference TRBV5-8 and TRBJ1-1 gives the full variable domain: EAGVTQSPTHLIKTRGQQATLRCSPISGHTSVYWYQQALGLGLQFLLWYDEGEERNRGNFPPRFSGRQFPNYSSELNVNALELEDSALYLCASSLGLKNTEAFFGQGTRLTVV.

Written as DNA, the CDR3 is TGTGCCAGCAGTTACTTACAGGGATACTCCTACGAGCAGTACTTC. It yields the protein CASSYLQGYSYEQYF. J is TRBJ2-7 and V is TRBV6-6; D possibly corresponds to TRBD1 (6 bases). The ends were cut back, 1 base at V and 0 bases at J, with 10 bases in the middle. Germline V lookup: CDR1 MNHNY, CDR2 SVGAGI (reference sequence). The CDR3 extends over 15 amino acids.

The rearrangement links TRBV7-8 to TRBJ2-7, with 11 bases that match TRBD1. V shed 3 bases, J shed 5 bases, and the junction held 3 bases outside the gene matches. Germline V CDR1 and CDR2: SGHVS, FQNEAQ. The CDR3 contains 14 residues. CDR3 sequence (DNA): TGTGCCAGCAGCTTGGGGACAGGGGGTCACGAGCAGTACTTC. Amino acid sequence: CASSLGTGGHEQYF.

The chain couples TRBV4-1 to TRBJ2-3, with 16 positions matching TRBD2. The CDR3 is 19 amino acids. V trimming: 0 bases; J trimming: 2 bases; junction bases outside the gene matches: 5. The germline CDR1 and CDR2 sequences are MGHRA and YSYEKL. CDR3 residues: CASSQERGTSGGATDTQYF. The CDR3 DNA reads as TGCGCCAGCAGCCAAGAAAGGGGGACTAGCGGGGGGGCCACAGATACGCAGTATTTT.

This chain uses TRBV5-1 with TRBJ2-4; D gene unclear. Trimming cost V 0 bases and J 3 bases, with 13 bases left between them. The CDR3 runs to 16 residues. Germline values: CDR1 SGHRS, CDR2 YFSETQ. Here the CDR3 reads CASSLASGFGKNIQYF. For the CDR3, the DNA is TGCGCCAGCAGCTTGGCCTCGGGTTTCGGCAAAAACATTCAGTACTTC.

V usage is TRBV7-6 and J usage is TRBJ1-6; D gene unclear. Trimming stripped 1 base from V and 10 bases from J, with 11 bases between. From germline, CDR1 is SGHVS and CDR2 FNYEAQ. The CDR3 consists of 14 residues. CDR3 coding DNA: TGTGCCAGCAGCTTAGGAGGGCCCGAATCACCCCTCCACTTT. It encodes CASSLGGPESPLHF.

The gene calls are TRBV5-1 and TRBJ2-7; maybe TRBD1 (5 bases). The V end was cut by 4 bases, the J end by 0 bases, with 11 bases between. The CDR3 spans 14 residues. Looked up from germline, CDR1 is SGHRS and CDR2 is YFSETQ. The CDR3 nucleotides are TGCGCCAGCAGCCCCATGGGGCTCTCCTACGAGCAGTACTTC. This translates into CASSPMGLSYEQYF.

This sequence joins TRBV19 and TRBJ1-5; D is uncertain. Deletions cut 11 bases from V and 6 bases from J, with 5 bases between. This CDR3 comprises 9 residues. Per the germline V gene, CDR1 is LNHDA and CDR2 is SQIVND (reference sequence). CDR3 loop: CAGGQPQHF. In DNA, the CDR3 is TGTGCCGGAGGTCAGCCCCAGCATTTT.

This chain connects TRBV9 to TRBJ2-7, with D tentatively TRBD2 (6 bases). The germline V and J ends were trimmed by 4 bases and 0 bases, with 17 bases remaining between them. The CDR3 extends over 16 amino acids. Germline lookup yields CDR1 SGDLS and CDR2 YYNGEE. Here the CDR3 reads CASSNRPDGSSYEQYF. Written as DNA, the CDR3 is TGTGCCAGCAGCAACCGACCCGACGGGAGCTCCTACGAGCAGTACTTC.

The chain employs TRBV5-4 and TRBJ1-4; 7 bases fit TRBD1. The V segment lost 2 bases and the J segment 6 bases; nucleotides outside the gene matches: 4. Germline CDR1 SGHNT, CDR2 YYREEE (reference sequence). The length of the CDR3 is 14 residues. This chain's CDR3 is CASSFEGAHEKLFF. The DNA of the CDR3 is TGTGCCAGCAGCTTTGAGGGGGCGCATGAAAAACTGTTTTTT.

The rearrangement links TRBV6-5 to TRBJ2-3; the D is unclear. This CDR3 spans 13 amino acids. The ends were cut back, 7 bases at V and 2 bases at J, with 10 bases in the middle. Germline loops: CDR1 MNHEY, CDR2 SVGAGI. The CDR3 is CASTSLNTDTQYF. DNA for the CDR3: TGTGCCAGCACCTCACTTAACACAGATACGCAGTATTTT.

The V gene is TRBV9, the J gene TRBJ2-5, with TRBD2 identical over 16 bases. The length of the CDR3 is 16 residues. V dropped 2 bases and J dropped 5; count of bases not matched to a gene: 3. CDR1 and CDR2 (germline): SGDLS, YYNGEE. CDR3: CASSVGTSGRGETQYF. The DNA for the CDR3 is TGTGCCAGCAGCGTCGGGACTAGCGGGAGGGGGGAGACCCAGTACTTC.

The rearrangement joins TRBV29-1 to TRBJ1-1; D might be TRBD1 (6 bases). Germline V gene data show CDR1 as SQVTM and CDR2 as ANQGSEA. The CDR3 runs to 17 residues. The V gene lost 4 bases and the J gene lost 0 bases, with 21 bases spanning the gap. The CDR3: CSVVYGVAGALNTEAFF. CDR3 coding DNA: TGCAGCGTTGTCTATGGGGTGGCAGGGGCATTGAACACTGAAGCTTTCTTT.

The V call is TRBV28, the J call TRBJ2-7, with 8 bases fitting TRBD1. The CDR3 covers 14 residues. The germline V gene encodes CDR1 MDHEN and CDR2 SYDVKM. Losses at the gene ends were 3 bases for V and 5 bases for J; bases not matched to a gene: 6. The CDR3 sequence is CASSFRDRLNEQYF. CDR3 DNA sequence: TGTGCCAGCAGTTTTCGGGACAGGCTAAACGAGCAGTACTTC.